The 29 T cell receptor beta chains presented below share a single source sample, sequenced in a study of blood T cell repertoires in COVID-19. Produced via immunoSEQ multiplex PCR; TCRdb's table is partial and in-frame only. The data contain some 200,000 clones, roughly 80% of them seen just once; the ten biggest clones take up over 4%. Input material: peripheral blood. These receptor sequences come from a woman between 65 and 79 years old with COVID-19, enrolled during active disease.

The chain recombines TRBV7-9 with TRBJ1-6, with 8 positions matching TRBD1. Germline V gene sequence: CDR1 SEHNR, CDR2 FQNEAQ (reference sequence). This CDR3 spans 15 amino acids. The junction had 8 bases not matched to a gene; V was cut back by 5 bases and J by 8 bases. The CDR3 DNA reads as TGTGCCAGCAGCCCACAGGGGGGGGGTTATTCACCCCTCCACTTT. Translating it yields CASSPQGGGYSPLHF. Looking up the rest from reference TRBV7-9 and TRBJ1-6 gives the full variable domain: DTGVSQNPRHKITKRGQNVTFRCDPISEHNRLYWYRQTLGQGPEFLTYFQNEAQLEKSRLLSDRFSAERPKGSFSTLEIQRTEQGDSAMYLCASSPQGGGYSPLHFGNGTRLTVT.

V is TRBV5-5 and J is TRBJ2-2, with D possibly matching TRBD1 (6 bases). V lost 4 bases and J lost 0, with 13 bases in between. Per germline, CDR1 SGHKS and CDR2 YYEKEE (reference sequence). The CDR3 length is 16 residues. The CDR3, as DNA: TGTGCCAGCAGCCTACGGACAGCGACGAACACCGGGGAGCTGTTTTTT. Protein sequence: CASSLRTATNTGELFF.

V is TRBV28 and J is TRBJ1-5; D is possibly TRBD1 (5 bases). The germline V gene encodes CDR1 MDHEN and CDR2 SYDVKM. The CDR3 is made up of 14 amino acids. V dropped 5 bases and J dropped 7 bases, with 15 bases sitting between them. CDR3 residues: CASSAMAGVQPQHF. DNA for the CDR3: TGTGCCAGCAGTGCTATGGCGGGGGTCCAGCCCCAGCATTTT.

This chain uses TRBV7-2 with TRBJ2-6; D remains ambiguous. The germline V gene encodes CDR1 SGHTA and CDR2 FQGNSA. The CDR3 runs 16 residues. The germline V and J ends were trimmed by 3 bases and 0 bases, with 9 bases remaining between them. The CDR3 nucleotides are TGTGCCAGCAGCTTGGCCCGAACCTCTGGGGCCAACGTCCTGACTTTC. Translation gives CASSLARTSGANVLTF.

About this clone itself: At one of its ends the junction is not consistent with the germline gene, which may arise from a read error. J is TRBJ1-1 and V is TRBV11-2, with TRBD1 matching 7 bases. Germline CDR1 is SGHAT and CDR2 is FQNNGV. The CDR3 covers 16 residues. This CDR3 reads CASSSKQGRVNAEAFF. As DNA, the CDR3 is TGTGCCAGCAGCTCAAAACAGGGGAGAGTGAACGCTGAAGCTTTCTTT.

The chain joins TRBV28 to TRBJ1-1, with 10 bases aligning to TRBD1. CDR1 and CDR2 from the germline V gene are MDHEN and SYDVKM. The CDR3 contains 17 residues. The V segment lost 5 bases and the J segment 1 base; nucleotides outside the gene matches: 10. The CDR3 loop is CASSPAGTGVWNTEAFF. The CDR3 DNA is TGTGCCAGCAGTCCGGCCGGGACAGGGGTTTGGAACACTGAAGCTTTCTTT.

The CDR3 bases are TGTGCCAGCAGCCCCCGTTTTGGGACTAGTTTAGATACGCAGTATTTT. As protein: CASSPRFGTSLDTQYF. The chain employs TRBV7-6 and TRBJ2-3, with TRBD2 matching 8 bases. Unmatched junction bases numbered 12, after V lost 5 bases and J lost 5 bases. CDR1 SGHVS and CDR2 FNYEAQ come from the germline V gene. This CDR3 spans 16 amino acids.

The chain carries TRBV27 and TRBJ2-5, with a tentative D call TRBD2 (5 bases). The CDR3 loop spans 11 amino acids. CDR1 and CDR2 (germline): MNHEY, SMNVEV (reference sequence). Trimming removed 8 bases at V and 4 bases at J, with 8 bases between. The CDR3 DNA reads as TGTGCCAGCCGGAGGTTAGAGACCCAGTACTTC. Translated: CASRRLETQYF.

The V call is TRBV27, the J call TRBJ1-6, with 8 nucleotides matching TRBD1. The CDR3 loop spans 22 amino acids. The junction had 24 bases not matched to a gene; V was cut back by 1 base and J by 7 bases. Germline CDR1 is MNHEY and CDR2 is SMNVEV (reference sequence). The CDR3 DNA sequence: TGTGCCAGCAGTTTATACCTTATCGAGTATCTCCTTCAGGGGGCTCGAAATTCACCCCTCCACTTT. It translates to CASSLYLIEYLLQGARNSPLHF.

The gene calls are TRBV7-2 and TRBJ2-3, with TRBD2 matching over 10 bases. V lost 1 base and J lost 3; bases outside the gene matches: 4. Germline-derived CDR1 and CDR2 are SGHTA and FQGNSA. The CDR3 runs 16 residues. The CDR3 region has the DNA TGTGCCAGCAGCTTAGAGTCTAGCGGGAGAACAGATACGCAGTATTTT. Translation gives CASSLESSGRTDTQYF.

CDR3 sequence reads: CASSRQMNTEAFF. The CDR3 bases are TGTGCCAGCAGTAGACAGATGAACACTGAAGCTTTCTTT. This rearrangement joins TRBV28 to TRBJ1-1, with TRBD1 as a possible D gene (5 bases). The ends were cut back, 5 bases at V and 0 bases at J, with 7 bases in the middle. The germline V gene encodes CDR1 MDHEN and CDR2 SYDVKM. The CDR3 extends over 13 amino acids.

The chain has TRBV5-5 and TRBJ2-1; no clear D. The CDR3 runs 13 residues. CDR1 and CDR2 from the germline V gene are SGHKS and YYEKEE (reference sequence). V shed 5 bases and J shed 7 bases, with 13 bases lying between them. This CDR3 reads CASRLQYSNEQFF. The CDR3 DNA is TGTGCCAGCAGGTTACAGTATTCGAATGAGCAGTTCTTC.

The rearrangement joins TRBV18 to TRBJ2-7, with D hard to call. CDR1 is KGHSH and CDR2 is LQKENI in the germline V gene. The V gene lost 8 bases and the J gene lost 2 bases, with 7 bases spanning the gap. The CDR3 is 11 residues long. The CDR3 is CASLGTYEQYF. For the CDR3, the DNA is TGTGCCAGCCTGGGCACCTACGAGCAGTACTTC.

The V gene is TRBV7-8, the J gene TRBJ1-1, with D uncertain. Trimming removed 5 bases from V and 6 bases from J, with 16 bases in between. This CDR3 comprises 14 residues. Germline CDR1 is SGHVS and CDR2 is FQNEAQ. The CDR3 nucleotides read TGTGCCAGCAGCCTACCCCGAAGTGGCTCTGAAGCTTTCTTT. Translating it yields CASSLPRSGSEAFF. Variable domain in full (rest from reference TRBV7-8 and TRBJ1-1): GAGVSQSPRYKVAKRGQDVALRCDPISGHVSLFWYQQALGQGPEFLTYFQNEAQLDKSGLPSDRFFAERPEGSVSTLKIQRTQQEDSAVYLCASSLPRSGSEAFFGQGTRLTVV.

J is TRBJ1-3 and V is TRBV11-2; TRBD1 might be the D (6 bases). The length of the CDR3 is 16 residues. Germline lookup yields CDR1 SGHAT and CDR2 FQNNGV. V was pared by 7 bases and J by 1 base, with 17 bases between. The CDR3 reads CASKLQQGESGNTIYF. DNA for the CDR3: TGTGCCAGCAAGTTACAACAGGGAGAGTCTGGAAACACCATATATTTT.

J is TRBJ2-7 and V is TRBV5-6; maybe TRBD2 (5 bases). This CDR3 is built from 14 residues. V lost 1 base to trimming and J lost 7 bases, with 15 bases between them. CDR1 and CDR2 from the germline V gene are SGHDT and YYEEEE. The CDR3 DNA reads TGTGCCAGCAGCTTGAGGGTAGCGTCGAGGGAGCAGTACTTC. Protein: CASSLRVASREQYF.

This sequence joins TRBV9 and TRBJ1-2; 9 bases are shared with TRBD1. The CDR3 sequence is 15 residues long. V lost 7 bases to trimming and J lost 5 bases; unmatched junction nucleotides: 12. Germline values: CDR1 SGDLS, CDR2 YYNGEE. CDR3 sequence: CASASIPGTGYGYTF. The CDR3 coding sequence is TGTGCCAGCGCGTCTATCCCCGGGACAGGGTATGGCTACACCTTC.

A few counts support this clone. This chain connects TRBV12-3 or TRBV12-4 to TRBJ1-4; D is unresolved. The CDR3 runs to 13 residues. Trimming shortened V by 5 bases and J by 8 bases, and 12 bases separated the two germline ends. CDR3 sequence: CASSPPVVEKLFF. The CDR3 coding sequence is TGTGCCAGCAGTCCCCCCGTTGTAGAAAAACTGTTTTTT.

Remarks on this clone: Other nucleotide sequences in the sample specify the same CDR3. The chain recombines TRBV11-2 with TRBJ2-1, with D unclear. Germline assignment: CDR1 SGHAT and CDR2 FQNNGV. The CDR3 runs 14 residues. V was shortened by 0 bases and J by 7 bases, with 10 bases between the two germline ends. CDR3 sequence reads: CASSLDSRGNEQFF. The CDR3 nucleotides read TGTGCCAGCAGCTTAGATTCAAGAGGAAATGAGCAGTTCTTC. Full variable domain (rest looked up from reference TRBV11-2 and TRBJ2-1): EAGVAQSPRYKIIEKRQSVAFWCNPISGHATLYWYQQILGQGPKLLIQFQNNGVVDDSQLPKDRFSAERLKGVDSTLKIQPAKLEDSAVYLCASSLDSRGNEQFFGPGTRLTVL.

The chain couples TRBV14 to TRBJ2-3; 8 positions agree with TRBD2. The CDR3 is made up of 15 amino acids. The ends lost 1 base at V and 7 bases at J; junction bases unmatched: 7. In germline, CDR1 is SGHDN, CDR2 FVKESK. The DNA for the CDR3 is TGTGCCAGCAGCCAAGCCAGCGGGAGACCAAATACGCAGTATTTT. It yields the protein CASSQASGRPNTQYF.

Turning to this clone: An end of the junction differs from the germline gene, which may be a read error. The chain recombines TRBV28 with TRBJ2-1; 7 nucleotides align to TRBD2. Germline V CDR1 and CDR2: MDHEN, SYDVKM. The CDR3 is 16 amino acids. The CDR3 is CTSKRDSGSSYNEQFF. The CDR3 DNA is TGTACCAGCAAACGAGATAGCGGGTCCTCCTACAATGAGCAGTTCTTC.

The chain has TRBV28 and TRBJ1-1, with 8 nucleotides matching TRBD1. CDR1 is MDHEN and CDR2 is SYDVKM in the germline V gene. Trimming took 6 bases from V and 4 from J; bases not matched to a gene: 10. There are 15 residues in the CDR3. This CDR3 is CASRGKGTGRTEAFF. CDR3 coding DNA: TGTGCCAGCAGGGGAAAGGGGACAGGCCGCACTGAAGCTTTCTTT. Combining the CDR3 with reference TRBV28 and TRBJ1-1 gives the whole variable domain DVKVTQSSRYLVKRTGEKVFLECVQDMDHENMFWYRQDPGLGLRLIYFSYDVKMKEKGDIPEGYSVSREKKERFSLILESASTNQTSMYLCASRGKGTGRTEAFFGQGTRLTVV.

The chain is built from TRBV18 and TRBJ2-1; 10 positions match TRBD1. The V gene end was trimmed by 3 bases and the J gene end by 6 bases; junction bases not matched to a gene: 5. The CDR3 contains 15 residues. Germline values: CDR1 KGHSH, CDR2 LQKENI. CDR3 nucleotide sequence: TGTGCCAGCTCACCGGGACAGGGGATGGGCAATGAGCAGTTCTTC. This sequence encodes CASSPGQGMGNEQFF.

The chain couples TRBV27 to TRBJ2-3, with TRBD2 as a possible D gene (6 bases). CDR3 length: 17 amino acids. The germline V and J ends were trimmed by 0 bases and 2 bases, with 15 bases remaining between them. Germline V gene sequence: CDR1 MNHEY, CDR2 SMNVEV (reference sequence). The CDR3 bases are TGTGCCAGCAGTTTATCGACTGGGAGGCCCTCCACAGATACGCAGTATTTT. Encoded protein: CASSLSTGRPSTDTQYF.

The table lists this clone with a few counts. The rearrangement uses TRBV7-9 and TRBJ2-2; 13 bases map to TRBD2. The CDR3 is 19 residues long. Losses at the gene ends were 0 bases for V and 4 bases for J; bases not matched to a gene: 8. Germline V gene sequence: CDR1 SEHNR, CDR2 FQNEAQ (reference sequence). CDR3 coding DNA: TGTGCCAGCAGCTTAGCGCTTGGACTAGCGGGAGTAAGCACCGGGGAGCTGTTTTTT. It yields the protein CASSLALGLAGVSTGELFF.

This clone was observed a single time. The chain joins TRBV7-2 to TRBJ2-7, with 10 bases that match TRBD2. J gave up 2 bases and V 5 bases, and 9 bases lay outside the gene matches. This CDR3 region has 16 residues. The V gene's germline CDR1 is SGHTA and CDR2 FQGNSA. In nucleotides, the CDR3 is TGTGCCAGCAGCAAGACTAGCGGGTCGGGTCCCTACGAGCAGTACTTC. Encoded protein: CASSKTSGSGPYEQYF.

The chain's CDR3 is CASSLQGVHNEQFF. The CDR3, as DNA: TGTGCCAGCAGCCTACAGGGGGTTCACAATGAGCAGTTCTTC. The chain joins TRBV3-1 (or the pseudogene TRBV3-2) to TRBJ2-1; 8 bases line up with TRBD1. This CDR3 contains 14 residues. V lost 4 bases to trimming and J lost 5 bases; unmatched junction nucleotides: 4. Per germline, CDR1 LGHDT and CDR2 YNNKEL (reference sequence).

The rearrangement joins TRBV3-1 (or the pseudogene TRBV3-2) to TRBJ1-5; no firm D call. Trimming left V 5 bases short and J 9 bases short, with 14 bases between. CDR1 LGHDT and CDR2 YNNKEL come from the germline V gene (reference sequence). There are 13 residues in the CDR3. Written as DNA, the CDR3 is TGTGCCAGCAGCTTTCAAAGTTCAGGGCCCCAGCATTTT. Its protein is CASSFQSSGPQHF.

The chain has TRBV6-5 and TRBJ2-3, with D tentatively TRBD1 (5 bases). Germline values: CDR1 MNHEY, CDR2 SVGAGI. V gave up 8 bases and J gave up 2 bases, with 11 bases separating them. The CDR3 totals 13 residues. The CDR3 sequence is CASSTVATDTQYF. The CDR3 DNA follows: TGTGCCAGCTCGACAGTTGCCACAGATACGCAGTATTTT.